A single sample gave rise to the 29 T cell receptor beta chains below, sequenced in a study of PD-1 blockade in classical Hodgkin lymphoma. Libraries were prepared by immunoSEQ multiplex PCR; TCRdb keeps only in-frame clonotypes and omits some of them. The data contain tens of thousands of clones, 70% to 75% of them singletons. There was relapse after autologous stem cell transplantation in every patient, and there was variation in brentuximab vedotin exposure. Material: peripheral blood mononuclear cells (PBMCs), obtained before the second cycle of nivolumab. All receptors come from a human donor with classical Hodgkin lymphoma.

The chain uses TRBV4-1 and TRBJ2-7, with D maybe TRBD1 (5 bases). The CDR3 runs 16 residues. The V end lost 0 bases, the J end lost 2 bases, and 14 bases lay between the germline ends. CDR1 is MGHRA, CDR2 YSYEKL, per germline. As DNA, the CDR3 is TGCGCCAGCAGCCAAGATCTTCAACAGGCAGCCTACGAGCAGTACTTC. Translating gives CASSQDLQQAAYEQYF.

This sequence joins TRBV2 and TRBJ1-6, with D possibly matching TRBD1 (5 bases). The CDR3 contains 15 residues. Germline CDR1 is SNHLY and CDR2 is FYNNEI. Trimming shortened V by 2 bases and J by 7 bases, and 12 bases separated the two germline ends. The CDR3 coding sequence is TGTGCCAGCAGTGAATATGCAGGGATGAATTCACCCCTCCACTTT. Amino acid sequence: CASSEYAGMNSPLHF.

In its sample, this clone was seen once. The chain employs TRBV27 and TRBJ2-2, with a weak D call TRBD2 (5 bases). The CDR3 spans 15 residues. The V and J ends lost 1 base and 0 bases respectively, with 6 bases between them. Germline CDR1 and CDR2: MNHEY and SMNVEV (reference sequence). The CDR3 here is CASSLWGANTGELFF. The CDR3 nucleotides are TGTGCCAGCAGTTTATGGGGAGCGAACACCGGGGAGCTGTTTTTT.

This chain joins TRBV6-1 and TRBJ2-3; possible D gene TRBD2, 5 bases. The length of the CDR3 is 16 residues. In germline, CDR1 is MNHNS, CDR2 SASEGT. V gave up 1 base and J gave up 2 bases, with 13 bases separating them. The CDR3 bases are TGTGCCAGCAGTGAAGTGAAGGGAGCGGACACAGATACGCAGTATTTT. This translates into CASSEVKGADTDTQYF.

V usage is TRBV30 and J usage is TRBJ2-7; no clear D gene. The germline CDR1 and CDR2 sequences are GTSNPN and SVGIG (reference sequence). The CDR3 runs to 12 residues. V was clipped by 5 bases and J by 4 bases, with 12 bases between them. CDR3 DNA: TGTGCCTGGGCCCCGGGCCCTTACGAGCAGTACTTC. Amino acids: CAWAPGPYEQYF. Drawing the rest from reference TRBV30 and TRBJ2-7, the complete variable domain is SQTIHQWPATLVQPVGSPLSLECTVEGTSNPNLYWYRQAAGRGLQLLFYSVGIGQISSEVPQNLSASRPQDRQFILSSKKLLLSDSGFYLCAWAPGPYEQYFGPGTRLTVT.

This chain joins TRBV19 and TRBJ1-2; D unresolved. The CDR3 runs to 15 residues. The ends were cut back, 0 bases at V and 4 bases at J, with 12 bases in the middle. Germline assignment: CDR1 LNHDA and CDR2 SQIVND (reference sequence). The CDR3 is CASSIDLEVIYGYTF. The CDR3 nucleotides are TGTGCCAGTAGTATAGATCTGGAGGTGATCTATGGCTACACCTTC.

This chain connects TRBV6-1 to TRBJ2-1; tentative D call: TRBD2 (6 bases). V shed 7 bases and J shed 7 bases, with 8 bases lying between them. The CDR3 totals 11 residues. CDR1 and CDR2 (germline): MNHNS, SASEGT. CDR3 in amino acids: CASTLANEQFF. The CDR3 region has the DNA TGTGCCAGCACACTAGCTAATGAGCAGTTCTTC.

The V and J genes are TRBV19 and TRBJ2-1; 10 bases line up with TRBD1. Per the germline V gene, CDR1 is LNHDA and CDR2 is SQIVND (reference sequence). The junction had 3 bases not matched to a gene; V was cut back by 1 base and J by 3 bases. This CDR3 is 16 amino acids long. CDR3 nucleotides: TGTGCCAGTAGTATAGGTAGGGACAGGGGCTACAATGAGCAGTTCTTC. Amino acids: CASSIGRDRGYNEQFF.

The chain couples TRBV7-2 to TRBJ2-2; 10 bases fit TRBD1. Germline V lookup: CDR1 SGHTA, CDR2 FQGNSA. J gave up 7 bases and V 2 bases, and 7 bases lay outside the gene matches. The CDR3 spans 16 residues. The CDR3 region is CASSLWGQGTDGELFF. CDR3 nucleotides: TGTGCCAGCAGCTTATGGGGACAGGGGACCGACGGGGAGCTGTTTTTT. Full variable domain (outside the CDR3, taken from reference TRBV7-2 and TRBJ2-2): GAGVSQSPSNKVTEKGKDVELRCDPISGHTALYWYRQSLGQGLEFLIYFQGNSAPDKSGLPSDRFSAERTGGSVSTLTIQRTQQEDSAVYLCASSLWGQGTDGELFFGEGSRLTVL.

The rearrangement joins TRBV5-5 to TRBJ2-1; weak D call: TRBD1 (6 bases). The V gene's germline CDR1 is SGHKS and CDR2 YYEKEE (reference sequence). The V gene lost 4 bases and the J gene lost 4 bases, with 9 bases spanning the gap. This CDR3 contains 13 residues. The CDR3 is CASSTTGYNEQFF. The CDR3 coding sequence is TGTGCCAGCAGCACCACAGGGTACAATGAGCAGTTCTTC.

The chain uses TRBV12-5 and TRBJ1-4, with 7 positions matching TRBD1. The J segment lost 6 bases and the V segment lost 6 bases, leaving 10 bases of the junction unmatched. The CDR3 runs 15 residues. CDR1 is LGHNT, CDR2 FRNRAP, per germline. DNA for the CDR3: TGTGCTAGTGGACCCCTCCAGGGGGGGCATGAAAAACTGTTTTTT. Translating it yields CASGPLQGGHEKLFF.

This sequence joins TRBV30 and TRBJ1-2, with D uncertain. The CDR3 loop spans 11 amino acids. The V end was cut by 3 bases, the J end by 4 bases, with 6 bases between. Germline V CDR1 and CDR2: GTSNPN, SVGIG (reference sequence). The CDR3 sequence: CAWRNIYGYTF. The CDR3 region has the DNA TGTGCCTGGAGGAACATCTATGGCTACACCTTC. Full variable domain (outside the CDR3, taken from reference TRBV30 and TRBJ1-2): SQTIHQWPATLVQPVGSPLSLECTVEGTSNPNLYWYRQAAGRGLQLLFYSVGIGQISSEVPQNLSASRPQDRQFILSSKKLLLSDSGFYLCAWRNIYGYTFGSGTRLTVV.

This sequence joins TRBV2 and TRBJ1-5; weak D call: TRBD1 (6 bases). V was clipped by 4 bases and J by 1 base, with 8 bases between them. From germline, CDR1 is SNHLY and CDR2 FYNNEI. The CDR3 loop spans 14 amino acids. This CDR3 is CASSAGASNQPQHF. CDR3 coding DNA: TGTGCCAGCAGTGCGGGGGCGAGCAATCAGCCCCAGCATTTT.

This sequence joins TRBV5-4 and TRBJ2-3; perhaps TRBD2 as D (6 bases). CDR3 length: 17 amino acids. CDR1 and CDR2 from the germline V gene are SGHNT and YYREEE (reference sequence). V lost 1 base and J lost 1, with 16 bases in between. CDR3 amino acids: CASSLPPPGVGTDTQYF. The CDR3 DNA sequence: TGTGCCAGCAGCTTGCCACCACCGGGGGTTGGCACAGATACGCAGTATTTT.

The V call is TRBV7-8, the J call TRBJ2-1; TRBD2 matches at 9 bases. Germline V gives CDR1 SGHVS, CDR2 FQNEAQ. The CDR3 covers 19 residues. V was clipped by 5 bases and J by 0 bases; unmatched bases: 14. DNA for the CDR3: TGTGCCAGCAGCCTCTTAGCGGGGGATTACCTTCACTCCTACAATGAGCAGTTCTTC. Translation gives CASSLLAGDYLHSYNEQFF. Full variable domain (missing parts from reference TRBV7-8 and TRBJ2-1): GAGVSQSPRYKVAKRGQDVALRCDPISGHVSLFWYQQALGQGPEFLTYFQNEAQLDKSGLPSDRFFAERPEGSVSTLKIQRTQQEDSAVYLCASSLLAGDYLHSYNEQFFGPGTRLTVL.

The CDR3 loop is CASSRDRRVTGELFF. For the CDR3, the DNA is TGTGCCAGCAGCCGTGACAGGAGAGTTACCGGGGAGCTGTTTTTT. The genes are TRBV11-2 and TRBJ2-2, with D possibly TRBD1 on 6 matching bases. The CDR3 is 15 amino acids. Trimming cost V 5 bases and J 5 bases, with 15 bases left between them. Per the germline V gene, CDR1 is SGHAT and CDR2 is FQNNGV.

The chain recombines TRBV7-2 with TRBJ1-5; D possibly corresponds to TRBD1 (5 bases). CDR3 length: 15 amino acids. V gave up 2 bases and J gave up 2 bases, with 10 bases separating them. The germline V gene encodes CDR1 SGHTA and CDR2 FQGNSA. CDR3 region: CASSLYGGGNQPQHF. In DNA form, the CDR3 reads TGTGCCAGCAGCTTATATGGGGGTGGCAATCAGCCCCAGCATTTT. Full variable domain (remainder filled in from reference TRBV7-2 and TRBJ1-5): GAGVSQSPSNKVTEKGKDVELRCDPISGHTALYWYRQSLGQGLEFLIYFQGNSAPDKSGLPSDRFSAERTGGSVSTLTIQRTQQEDSAVYLCASSLYGGGNQPQHFGDGTRLSIL.

V usage is TRBV27 and J usage is TRBJ2-1, with a tentative D call TRBD2 (7 bases). V was clipped by 1 base and J by 6 bases, with 16 bases between them. The germline CDR1 and CDR2 sequences are MNHEY and SMNVEV (reference sequence). There are 16 residues in the CDR3. Here the CDR3 DNA reads TGTGCCAGCAGTTTATGGGGGGGCCCGTTAGTCAATGAGCAGTTCTTC. This sequence encodes CASSLWGGPLVNEQFF.

The rearrangement uses TRBV7-9 and TRBJ2-3, with 9 bases lining up with TRBD1. Looked up from germline, CDR1 is SEHNR and CDR2 is FQNEAQ (reference sequence). CDR3 size: 18 residues. V shed 5 bases, J shed 4 bases, and the junction held 16 bases outside the gene matches. The CDR3 nucleotides are TGTGCCAGCAGCCCTAAACCGGGACAGGGCATTAGGTCAGATACGCAGTATTTT. Amino acid sequence: CASSPKPGQGIRSDTQYF.

This clone has more than one count but fewer than ten. The chain carries TRBV27 and TRBJ1-1; 9 nucleotides align to TRBD1. Germline V gene sequence: CDR1 MNHEY, CDR2 SMNVEV (reference sequence). The CDR3 is made up of 12 amino acids. Trimming took 8 bases from V and 3 from J; bases not matched to a gene: 1. The CDR3 sequence: CASWTGDTEAFF. The CDR3 DNA reads as TGTGCCAGCTGGACAGGGGACACTGAAGCTTTCTTT.

The chain couples TRBV5-4 to TRBJ2-1; the match to TRBD1 covers 7 bases. This CDR3 region has 12 residues. The V and J ends lost 4 bases and 7 bases, in that order; junction bases with no gene match: 2. Germline CDR1 and CDR2: SGHNT and YYREEE (reference sequence). In DNA form, the CDR3 reads TGTGCCAGCAGCACACAGGGGAATGAGCAGTTCTTC. Its translation is CASSTQGNEQFF.

The V call is TRBV5-4, the J call TRBJ2-5; D gene ambiguous. The CDR3 consists of 13 residues. V lost 5 bases, J lost 3 bases, and 11 bases lay in between. CDR1 is SGHNT and CDR2 is YYREEE in the germline V gene (reference sequence). The CDR3 loop reads CASSPQQEETQYF. In nucleotides, the CDR3 is TGTGCCAGCAGTCCGCAGCAGGAAGAGACCCAGTACTTC.

This clone turned up a few times. The V gene is TRBV5-4, the J gene TRBJ2-7; either TRBD1 or TRBD2 may fit D (6 bases each). The CDR3 is 13 residues long. The germline CDR1 and CDR2 sequences are SGHNT and YYREEE (reference sequence). V was shortened by 0 bases and J by 6 bases, with 10 bases between the two germline ends. The CDR3 DNA is TGTGCCAGCAGCTTGGGGAGGGGGTCCGAGCAGTACTTC. Its translation is CASSLGRGSEQYF.

This clone was counted only a few times. The V and J genes are TRBV10-3 and TRBJ2-1; D is undetermined. The V and J ends lost 3 bases and 6 bases respectively, with 15 bases between them. CDR1 and CDR2 from the germline V gene are ENHRY and SYGVKD. This CDR3 comprises 15 residues. The DNA for the CDR3 is TGTGCCATCAGTGACCCCCAGTTCGGGCTCAATGAGCAGTTCTTC. Translating it yields CAISDPQFGLNEQFF.

The chain is built from TRBV7-6 and TRBJ2-7; 7 nucleotides match TRBD1. V lost 5 bases and J lost 1; bases outside the gene matches: 11. CDR3 size: 16 residues. In germline, CDR1 is SGHVS, CDR2 FNYEAQ. CDR3 bases: TGTGCCAGCAGCGTTTATGGGGACAGCCTGTCCTACGAGCAGTACTTC. Translation: CASSVYGDSLSYEQYF. The variable domain in full, with the rest retrieved from reference TRBV7-6 and TRBJ2-7, is GAGVSQSPRYKVTKRGQDVALRCDPISGHVSLYWYRQALGQGPEFLTYFNYEAQQDKSGLPNDRFSAERPEGSISTLTIQRTEQRDSAMYRCASSVYGDSLSYEQYFGPGTRLTVT.

The chain carries TRBV6-1 and TRBJ1-5; TRBD1 aligns across 9 bases. Trimming at V came to 1 base and at J to 6 bases, leaving 4 bases not matched to a gene. The CDR3 loop spans 15 amino acids. Germline CDR1 and CDR2: MNHNS and SASEGT. This CDR3 reads CASSEGGQGSQPQHF. The CDR3, as DNA: TGTGCCAGCAGTGAAGGGGGACAGGGCAGTCAGCCCCAGCATTTT.

This chain uses TRBV5-4 with TRBJ2-7; no clear D. The CDR3 spans 13 residues. Germline V gives CDR1 SGHNT, CDR2 YYREEE (reference sequence). With 0 bases removed from V and 7 bases from J, the gap between germline ends came to 11 bases. CDR3 coding DNA: TGTGCCAGCAGCTTGGTGTCGGCTACGGAGCAGTACTTC. Translating it yields CASSLVSATEQYF.

V gene TRBV7-2 combines with J gene TRBJ2-2, with D hard to call. The length of the CDR3 is 14 residues. Germline loops: CDR1 SGHTA, CDR2 FQGNSA. V was pared by 3 bases and J by 8 bases, with 13 bases between. The CDR3 DNA follows: TGTGCCAGCAGCTTGATGGCGAACCCTGGGGAGCTGTTTTTT. Translated, it gives CASSLMANPGELFF.

This clone was counted once. This sequence joins TRBV11-3 and TRBJ2-2; TRBD2 is a possible D gene (6 bases). CDR3 size: 15 residues. The V and J ends lost 1 base and 4 bases respectively, with 10 bases between them. Per germline, CDR1 SGHNT and CDR2 YENEEA. DNA of the CDR3: TGTGCCAGCAGCTTAGCTAGGGGAGGCACCGGGGAGCTGTTTTTT. As protein: CASSLARGGTGELFF.